Following are 31 T cell receptor beta chains from one sample sequenced in a study of blood T cell repertoires in COVID-19. Sequenced by immunoSEQ multiplex PCR; TCRdb stores in-frame clones only, minus some. The repertoire consists of fewer than 350,000 clones, with 75% to 90% occurring once and the leading ten covering roughly 8.9%. Sequencing was performed on PBMCs or T cells enriched from blood (not recorded which). The receptors derive from a woman aged 40 to 55 who had recovered from COVID-19.

This clone was counted a single time. The V gene is TRBV6-1, the J gene TRBJ1-1; TRBD1 matches at 8 bases. There are 17 residues in the CDR3. J lost 5 bases, V lost 2 bases, and 13 bases had no gene match. From germline, CDR1 is MNHNS and CDR2 SASEGT. The CDR3 protein is CASSERGQGAMLTEAFF. The CDR3 DNA follows: TGTGCCAGCAGTGAAAGAGGTCAGGGGGCGATGTTGACTGAAGCTTTCTTT.

This clone was recorded a few times. The chain joins TRBV2 to TRBJ1-4; 8 nucleotides align to TRBD1. Germline V CDR1 and CDR2: SNHLY, FYNNEI. Trimming cost V 2 bases and J 8 bases; bases outside gene matches: 4. The CDR3 consists of 14 residues. For the CDR3, the DNA is TGTGCCAGCAGTGAAAGACAGGGGTGGGAAAAACTGTTTTTT. Translated, it gives CASSERQGWEKLFF.

The chain uses TRBV12-3 or TRBV12-4 and TRBJ2-7; the D is unclear. With 3 bases removed from V and 3 bases from J, the gap between germline ends came to 9 bases. The CDR3 extends over 13 amino acids. The chain's CDR3 is CASSLNRFYEQYF. The CDR3 bases are TGTGCCAGCAGTTTGAACAGATTCTACGAGCAGTACTTC.

This clone was recorded a few times. V gene TRBV19 combines with J gene TRBJ1-5, with D possibly matching TRBD1 (6 bases). Germline V gene lookup returns CDR1 LNHDA and CDR2 SQIVND (reference sequence). V was cut by 3 bases and J by 0 bases, with 18 bases left in between. The CDR3 runs to 18 residues. The CDR3 here is CASSIGGMLTVSNQPQHF. The CDR3 DNA sequence: TGTGCCAGTAGTATTGGGGGCATGTTGACAGTTAGCAATCAGCCCCAGCATTTT.

V gene TRBV19 combines with J gene TRBJ2-5, with 14 bases matching TRBD2. Germline V gives CDR1 LNHDA, CDR2 SQIVND (reference sequence). This CDR3 is 15 amino acids long. V lost 9 bases, J lost 5 bases, and 8 bases stayed unmatched. The CDR3 reads CASRLAGGAGETQYF. CDR3 coding DNA: TGTGCCAGCCGACTAGCGGGAGGGGCAGGGGAGACCCAGTACTTC.

The J gene is TRBJ1-5, the V gene TRBV7-9; no definite D call. In germline, CDR1 is SEHNR, CDR2 FQNEAQ (reference sequence). V dropped 5 bases and J dropped 5 bases, with 10 bases sitting between them. The length of the CDR3 is 13 residues. The CDR3 DNA follows: TGTGCCAGCAGCCCCAGCGGGGATCAGCCCCAGCATTTT. It codes for CASSPSGDQPQHF. Full variable domain (outside the CDR3, taken from reference TRBV7-9 and TRBJ1-5): DTGVSQNPRHKITKRGQNVTFRCDPISEHNRLYWYRQTLGQGPEFLTYFQNEAQLEKSRLLSDRFSAERPKGSFSTLEIQRTEQGDSAMYLCASSPSGDQPQHFGDGTRLSIL.

V gene TRBV7-9 combines with J gene TRBJ2-7; a weak D match, TRBD1 (5 bases). The CDR3 sequence is 12 residues long. Germline values: CDR1 SEHNR, CDR2 FQNEAQ (reference sequence). The V end lost 1 base, the J end lost 6 bases, and 7 bases lay between the germline ends. The CDR3 bases are TGTGCCAGCAGCTTAGAGGGGCGCGAGCAGTACTTC. The encoded protein is CASSLEGREQYF.

In its sample, this clone was seen a few times. The chain employs TRBV24-1 and TRBJ2-1, with D possibly TRBD2 on 7 matching bases. CDR1 is KGHDR, CDR2 SFDVKD, per germline. This CDR3 comprises 16 residues. V was trimmed by 5 bases and J by 9 bases, leaving 22 bases between them. CDR3 sequence reads: CATSGSRGGVDVEQFF. The CDR3 region has the DNA TGTGCCACCAGTGGGTCTAGGGGGGGGGTTGATGTTGAGCAGTTCTTC.

The chain has TRBV9 and TRBJ2-7; 10 nucleotides line up with TRBD1. Germline trimming cut 3 bases from V and 3 bases from J; bases unmatched to any gene: 6. Germline loops: CDR1 SGDLS, CDR2 YYNGEE. This CDR3 comprises 15 residues. This chain's CDR3 is CASSADRGLSYEQYF. CDR3 nucleotide sequence: TGTGCCAGCAGCGCGGACAGGGGGTTAAGCTACGAGCAGTACTTC.

With regard to this clone: Within the sample, other DNA sequences also encode this same CDR3. The rearrangement uses TRBV7-2 and TRBJ1-3; 7 bases agree with TRBD1. CDR3 length equals 15 residues. Germline CDR1 is SGHTA and CDR2 is FQGNSA. The V gene end was trimmed by 5 bases and the J gene end by 2 bases; junction bases not matched to a gene: 6. The CDR3 here is CASSLGTGAGNTIYF. CDR3 nucleotides: TGTGCCAGCAGCCTAGGCACAGGGGCTGGAAACACCATATATTTT.

This chain's CDR3 is CASSWGQAYEQYF. The DNA of the CDR3 is TGCGCCAGCAGCTGGGGACAGGCCTACGAGCAGTACTTC. The V and J genes are TRBV5-1 and TRBJ2-7; TRBD1 matches 8 bases. V dropped 3 bases and J dropped 2; count of bases not matched to a gene: 1. CDR1 is SGHRS, CDR2 YFSETQ, per germline. The CDR3 runs 13 residues.

V usage is TRBV10-3 and J usage is TRBJ2-7; 7 nucleotides line up with TRBD2. V gave up 4 bases and J gave up 0 bases; unmatched junction bases: 9. Germline loops: CDR1 ENHRY, CDR2 SYGVKD. The CDR3 is made up of 16 amino acids. CDR3 sequence (DNA): TGTGCCATCAGTGGACCCCTACTAGCGACCTCCTACGAGCAGTACTTC. It yields the protein CAISGPLLATSYEQYF.

The rearrangement uses TRBV6-2 or TRBV6-3 and TRBJ2-7, with D maybe TRBD1 (5 bases). Trimming stripped 5 bases from V and 0 bases from J, with 14 bases between. This CDR3 spans 15 amino acids. Germline V gene sequence: CDR1 MNHEY, CDR2 SVGEGT. The CDR3 sequence is CASSRLWGSSYEQYF. The CDR3 DNA reads as TGTGCCAGCAGTCGTTTGTGGGGCAGCTCCTACGAGCAGTACTTC.

J is TRBJ2-1 and V is TRBV19; 12 bases line up with TRBD2. The CDR3 loop spans 16 amino acids. V was clipped by 4 bases and J by 3 bases; unmatched bases: 4. Germline assignment: CDR1 LNHDA and CDR2 SQIVND (reference sequence). CDR3 loop: CASSTASGGDYNEQFF. The CDR3 DNA is TGTGCCAGTAGTACCGCTAGCGGGGGGGACTACAATGAGCAGTTCTTC.

The chain joins TRBV5-5 to TRBJ1-5; D is ambiguous. This CDR3 spans 16 amino acids. V lost 4 bases, J lost 2 bases, and 16 bases lay in between. CDR1 is SGHKS and CDR2 is YYEKEE in the germline V gene (reference sequence). CDR3 bases: TGTGCCAGCAGCCGCTGGTTCGGTGGTGGCAATCAGCCCCAGCATTTT. Protein product: CASSRWFGGGNQPQHF.

The chain is built from TRBV29-1 and TRBJ2-5; TRBD1 might be the D (5 bases). V was pared by 5 bases and J by 2 bases, with 6 bases between. The CDR3 consists of 11 residues. Per germline, CDR1 SQVTM and CDR2 ANQGSEA. CDR3 sequence: CSVRQQETQYF. Here the CDR3 DNA reads TGCAGCGTTCGACAGCAAGAGACCCAGTACTTC.

The rearrangement joins TRBV24-1 to TRBJ2-7; D may be TRBD2 (6 bases). Trimming took off 9 bases at V and 4 bases at J, with 9 bases between the two ends. The CDR3 is 11 amino acids. CDR1 KGHDR and CDR2 SFDVKD come from the germline V gene. This chain's CDR3 is CATGRGYEQYF. In DNA form, the CDR3 reads TGTGCCACCGGCCGGGGGTACGAGCAGTACTTC.

The chain links TRBV24-1 to TRBJ1-2; D uncertain. The germline V gene encodes CDR1 KGHDR and CDR2 SFDVKD. Trimming took 1 base from V and 0 from J, leaving 5 bases between them. This CDR3 is built from 14 residues. This CDR3 reads CATSDLTTNYGYTF. The CDR3 bases are TGTGCCACCAGTGATTTAACAACTAACTATGGCTACACCTTC.

V usage is TRBV5-1 and J usage is TRBJ1-1; 7 bases fit TRBD1. CDR3 length: 14 amino acids. V lost 3 bases and J lost 5; bases outside the gene matches: 7. Germline lookup yields CDR1 SGHRS and CDR2 YFSETQ. The CDR3: CASSWVPGGTEAFF. The CDR3 nucleotides read TGCGCCAGCAGCTGGGTCCCAGGGGGTACTGAAGCTTTCTTT.

The chain has TRBV20-1 and TRBJ1-2; 7 nucleotides match TRBD1. With 5 bases clipped from V and 3 bases from J, the junction kept 21 bases outside the gene matches. Germline V gene data show CDR1 as DFQATT and CDR2 as SNEGSKA (reference sequence). The CDR3 spans 18 residues. Here the CDR3 reads CSAGGDRFILTMDYGYTF. The CDR3 bases are TGCAGTGCTGGTGGGGACAGATTTATACTAACTATGGACTATGGCTACACCTTC.

This clone showed up just a few times. V is TRBV20-1 and J is TRBJ2-1; 9 nucleotides match TRBD2. V dropped 3 bases and J dropped 12; count of bases not matched to a gene: 12. Germline values: CDR1 DFQATT, CDR2 SNEGSKA (reference sequence). CDR3 length: 14 residues. The CDR3: CSASWTFSGRGQFF. In nucleotides, the CDR3 is TGCAGTGCTAGTTGGACTTTTAGCGGGAGAGGGCAGTTCTTC.

The chain combines TRBV19 with TRBJ2-1; no reliable D call. Germline CDR1 and CDR2: LNHDA and SQIVND (reference sequence). The CDR3 totals 15 residues. V dropped 5 bases and J dropped 0 bases, with 11 bases sitting between them. The CDR3: CASSARSSSYNEQFF. In nucleotides, the CDR3 is TGTGCCAGTAGTGCCAGGTCAAGCTCCTACAATGAGCAGTTCTTC.

V gene TRBV9 combines with J gene TRBJ2-2, with unresolved D. CDR1 SGDLS and CDR2 YYNGEE come from the germline V gene. The CDR3 loop spans 18 amino acids. The V end lost 0 bases, the J end lost 1 base, and 16 bases lay between the germline ends. The CDR3 here is CASSVVPSLRVNTGELFF. CDR3 DNA: TGTGCCAGCAGCGTAGTCCCCTCTCTCCGGGTGAACACCGGGGAGCTGTTTTTT.

V usage is TRBV9 and J usage is TRBJ1-1, with a tentative D call TRBD1 (6 bases). The CDR3 length is 15 residues. V was cut by 3 bases and J by 3 bases, with 15 bases left in between. The germline V gene encodes CDR1 SGDLS and CDR2 YYNGEE. The CDR3 is CASSGQGRVDTEAFF. The CDR3 DNA reads as TGTGCCAGCAGCGGGCAGGGGAGGGTGGACACTGAAGCTTTCTTT. Filled out from reference TRBV9 and TRBJ1-1, the complete variable domain reads DSGVTQTPKHLITATGQRVTLRCSPRSGDLSVYWYQQSLDQGLQFLIQYYNGEERAKGNILERFSAQQFPDLHSELNLSSLELGDSALYFCASSGQGRVDTEAFFGQGTRLTVV.

This clone was seen once. The V call is TRBV7-2, the J call TRBJ2-7; TRBD2 matches at 7 bases. The germline V gene encodes CDR1 SGHTA and CDR2 FQGNSA. CDR3 length: 14 amino acids. Trimming took 1 base from V and 3 from J; bases not matched to a gene: 3. The DNA of the CDR3 is TGTGCCAGCAGCTTAGGGGTAGCGGGCTACGAGCAGTACTTC. It specifies CASSLGVAGYEQYF. Variable domain in full (rest from reference TRBV7-2 and TRBJ2-7): GAGVSQSPSNKVTEKGKDVELRCDPISGHTALYWYRQSLGQGLEFLIYFQGNSAPDKSGLPSDRFSAERTGGSVSTLTIQRTQQEDSAVYLCASSLGVAGYEQYFGPGTRLTVT.

The chain recombines TRBV18 with TRBJ1-5; 8 bases match TRBD1. The CDR3 spans 14 residues. Germline CDR1 reads KGHSH; CDR2 reads LQKENI. The J segment lost 2 bases and the V segment lost 4 bases, leaving 1 base of the junction unmatched. CDR3 nucleotides: TGTGCCAGCTCACTGGGACAGGGCAATCAGCCCCAGCATTTT. Its translation is CASSLGQGNQPQHF.

Only one count was recorded for this clone. The rearrangement joins TRBV6-1 to TRBJ2-1; 9 bases agree with TRBD1. The trim removed 3 bases at V and 8 bases at J, leaving 5 bases unmatched. CDR3 length: 14 residues. Germline CDR1 and CDR2: MNHNS and SASEGT. Here the CDR3 reads CASSDDRGWDEQFF. As DNA, the CDR3 is TGTGCCAGCAGTGATGACAGGGGGTGGGATGAGCAGTTCTTC.

This chain uses TRBV6-6 with TRBJ2-3; D possibly corresponds to TRBD1 (5 bases). Germline V gene sequence: CDR1 MNHNY, CDR2 SVGAGI (reference sequence). Deletions cut 7 bases from V and 6 bases from J, with 11 bases between. This CDR3 has 12 residues. The DNA for the CDR3 is TGTGCCAGCATAGGGGATGTCGATACGCAGTATTTT. This encodes CASIGDVDTQYF.

This chain links TRBV19 with TRBJ2-7; possibly TRBD2 for D (6 bases). CDR3 length equals 17 residues. CDR1 and CDR2 (germline): LNHDA, SQIVND (reference sequence). V lost 2 bases and J lost 5, with 22 bases in between. CDR3 sequence reads: CASSIQGGAGHLDEQYF. The CDR3 nucleotides read TGTGCCAGTAGTATACAGGGAGGTGCCGGACACCTAGACGAGCAGTACTTC.

The chain couples TRBV7-9 to TRBJ1-1, with 7 bases identical to TRBD1. The V segment lost 3 bases and the J segment 1 base; nucleotides outside the gene matches: 8. The CDR3 has 16 amino acids. Germline values: CDR1 SEHNR, CDR2 FQNEAQ (reference sequence). The CDR3 here is CASSFAGGISNTEAFF. CDR3 in DNA: TGTGCCAGCAGCTTCGCAGGGGGAATCTCGAACACTGAAGCTTTCTTT.

Concerning this clone itself: The junction departs from germline at one end; a sequencing error may be responsible. The V gene is TRBV7-7, the J gene TRBJ2-1; 7 bases align to TRBD2. The germline V gene encodes CDR1 SSHAT and CDR2 FNYEAQ (reference sequence). This CDR3 has 14 residues. The CDR3 here is CASSPSGAYNEQFF. The CDR3 bases are TGTGCTAGCAGCCCCAGCGGGGCCTACAATGAGCAGTTCTTC.